This T cell receptor (beta chain) derives from a study of T cell changes during pregnancy in multiple sclerosis. V was cut by 0 bases and J by 3 bases, with 5 bases left in between. Per germline, CDR1 SGHTA and CDR2 FQGNSA. The CDR3 is 14 amino acids. Measured with immunoSEQ multiplex PCR; TCRdb has only the in-frame clones, and not every one. Of roughly 70,000 clones in the sample, 75% to 95% were seen once. Sequences were derived from peripheral blood, sampled in the first trimester of pregnancy. The receptor was derived from a female donor with multiple sclerosis, enrolled in a pregnancy study. This chain joins TRBV7-2 and TRBJ2-2; D unresolved. Here the CDR3 reads CASSLARYTGELFF. CDR3 DNA: TGTGCCAGCAGCTTAGCGCGTTACACCGGGGAGCTGTTTTTT.